One T cell receptor (beta chain) is described in this entry. Per the germline V gene, CDR1 is MNHEY and CDR2 is SMNVEV (reference sequence). Between the trimmed V and J ends, which lost 6 bases and 0 bases, there was a span of 14 bases. The CDR3 runs to 15 residues. The sample originates from a study of blood T cell repertoires in COVID-19. Study information: Collection of acute and convalescent COVID-19 samples took place in the United States, Italy and Spain.

Profiled with immunoSEQ multiplex PCR; TCRdb holds only in-frame clones, not every one. The profile shows roughly 260,000 clones, 85% to 90% of them singletons. V and J are TRBV27 and TRBJ2-5; D ambiguous. This clonotype was sampled from a woman in her 40s with acute or convalescent COVID-19. Sequencing was performed on peripheral blood. Here the CDR3 DNA reads TGTGCCAGCAGCTCCCCCGCACTGTACCAAGAGACCCAGTACTTC. Protein product: CASSSPALYQETQYF.